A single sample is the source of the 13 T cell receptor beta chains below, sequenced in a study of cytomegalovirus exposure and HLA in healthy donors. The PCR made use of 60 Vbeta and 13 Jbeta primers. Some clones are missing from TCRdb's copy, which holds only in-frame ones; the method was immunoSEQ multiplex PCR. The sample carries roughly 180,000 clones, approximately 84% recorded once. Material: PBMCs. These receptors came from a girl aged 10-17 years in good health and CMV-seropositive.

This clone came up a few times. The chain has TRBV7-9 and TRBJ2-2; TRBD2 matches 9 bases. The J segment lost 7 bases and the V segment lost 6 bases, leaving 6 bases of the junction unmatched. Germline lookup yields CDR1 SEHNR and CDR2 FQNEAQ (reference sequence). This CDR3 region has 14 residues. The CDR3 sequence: CASSSSGKDGELFF. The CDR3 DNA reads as TGTGCCAGCAGTTCTAGCGGGAAGGACGGGGAGCTGTTTTTT.

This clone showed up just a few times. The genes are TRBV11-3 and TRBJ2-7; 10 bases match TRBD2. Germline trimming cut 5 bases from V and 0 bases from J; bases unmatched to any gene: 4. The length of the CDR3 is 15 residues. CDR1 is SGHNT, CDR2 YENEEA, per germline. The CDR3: CASSQTSGFSYEQYF. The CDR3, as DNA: TGTGCCAGCAGCCAGACTAGCGGGTTCTCCTACGAGCAGTACTTC.

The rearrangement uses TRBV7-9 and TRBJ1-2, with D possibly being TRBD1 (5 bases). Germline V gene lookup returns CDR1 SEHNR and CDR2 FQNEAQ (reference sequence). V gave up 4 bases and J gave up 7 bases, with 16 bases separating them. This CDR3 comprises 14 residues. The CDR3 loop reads CASSSGLWGSGYTF. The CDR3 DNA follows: TGTGCCAGCAGCTCGGGACTCTGGGGAAGTGGCTACACCTTC. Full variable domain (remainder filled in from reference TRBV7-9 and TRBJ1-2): DTGVSQNPRHKITKRGQNVTFRCDPISEHNRLYWYRQTLGQGPEFLTYFQNEAQLEKSRLLSDRFSAERPKGSFSTLEIQRTEQGDSAMYLCASSSGLWGSGYTFGSGTRLTVV.

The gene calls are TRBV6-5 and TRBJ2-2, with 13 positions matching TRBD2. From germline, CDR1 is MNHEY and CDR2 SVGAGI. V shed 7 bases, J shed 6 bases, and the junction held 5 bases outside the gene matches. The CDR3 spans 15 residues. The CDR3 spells CASTRTSGSPGELFF. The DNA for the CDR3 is TGTGCCAGCACTAGGACTAGCGGGAGTCCCGGGGAGCTGTTTTTT.

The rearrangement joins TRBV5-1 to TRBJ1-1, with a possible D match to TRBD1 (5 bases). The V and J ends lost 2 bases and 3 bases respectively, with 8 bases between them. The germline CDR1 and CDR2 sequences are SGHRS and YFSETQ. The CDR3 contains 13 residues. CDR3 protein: CASSFTGDTEAFF. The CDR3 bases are TGCGCCAGCAGCTTCACAGGAGACACTGAAGCTTTCTTT.

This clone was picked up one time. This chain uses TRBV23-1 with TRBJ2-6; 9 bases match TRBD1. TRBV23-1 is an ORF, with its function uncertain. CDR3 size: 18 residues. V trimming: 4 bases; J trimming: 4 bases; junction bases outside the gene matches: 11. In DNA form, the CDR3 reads TGCGCCAGCAGTCCGGGACAGGGATCGCTTGAGGGGGCCAACGTCCTGACTTTC. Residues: CASSPGQGSLEGANVLTF.

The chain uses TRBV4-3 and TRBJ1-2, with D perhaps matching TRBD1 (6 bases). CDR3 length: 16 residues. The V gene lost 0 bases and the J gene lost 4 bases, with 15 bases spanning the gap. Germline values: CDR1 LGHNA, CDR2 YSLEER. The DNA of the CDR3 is TGCGCCAGCAGCCAAGACTTTTCGACAGGCCCCTATGGCTACACCTTC. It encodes CASSQDFSTGPYGYTF.

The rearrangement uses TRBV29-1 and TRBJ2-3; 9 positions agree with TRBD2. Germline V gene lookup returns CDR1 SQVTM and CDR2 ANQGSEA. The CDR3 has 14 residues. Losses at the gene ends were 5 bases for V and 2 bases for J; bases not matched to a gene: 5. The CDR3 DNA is TGCAGCGTTCGAACTAGCGGGTTCACAGATACGCAGTATTTT. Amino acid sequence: CSVRTSGFTDTQYF.

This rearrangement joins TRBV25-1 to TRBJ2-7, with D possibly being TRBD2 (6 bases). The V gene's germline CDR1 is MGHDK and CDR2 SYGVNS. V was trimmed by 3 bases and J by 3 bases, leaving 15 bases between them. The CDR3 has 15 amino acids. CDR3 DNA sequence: TGTGCCAGCAGTGATCTCCGGGACTCTCACTACGAGCAGTACTTC. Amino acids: CASSDLRDSHYEQYF.

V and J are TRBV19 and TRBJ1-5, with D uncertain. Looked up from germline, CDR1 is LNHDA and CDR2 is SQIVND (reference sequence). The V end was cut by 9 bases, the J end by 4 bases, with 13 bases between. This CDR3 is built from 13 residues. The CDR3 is CASRETVNQPQHF. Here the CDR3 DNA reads TGTGCCAGCCGGGAGACCGTAAATCAGCCCCAGCATTTT.

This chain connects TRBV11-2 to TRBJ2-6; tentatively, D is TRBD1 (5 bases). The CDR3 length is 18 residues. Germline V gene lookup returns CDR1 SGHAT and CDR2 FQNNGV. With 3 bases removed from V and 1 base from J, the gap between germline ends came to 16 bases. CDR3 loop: CASSFKGQGLSGANVLTF. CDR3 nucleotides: TGTGCCAGCAGCTTTAAAGGGCAGGGCTTATCTGGGGCCAACGTCCTGACTTTC.

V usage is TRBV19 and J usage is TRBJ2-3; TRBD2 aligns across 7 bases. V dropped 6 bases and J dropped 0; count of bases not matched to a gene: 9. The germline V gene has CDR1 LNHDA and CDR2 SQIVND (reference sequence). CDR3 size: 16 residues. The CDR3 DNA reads TGTGCCAGTAGGGTCGGGGCGGGACTAAGCACAGATACGCAGTATTTT. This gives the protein CASRVGAGLSTDTQYF. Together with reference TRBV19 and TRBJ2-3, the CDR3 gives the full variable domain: DGGITQSPKYLFRKEGQNVTLSCEQNLNHDAMYWYRQDPGQGLRLIYYSQIVNDFQKGDIAEGYSVSREKKESFPLTVTSAQKNPTAFYLCASRVGAGLSTDTQYFGPGTRLTVL.

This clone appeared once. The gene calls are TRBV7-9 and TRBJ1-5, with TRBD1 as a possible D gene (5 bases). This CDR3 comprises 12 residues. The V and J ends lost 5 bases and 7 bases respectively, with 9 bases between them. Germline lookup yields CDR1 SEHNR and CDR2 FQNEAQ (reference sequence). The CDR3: CASSKGEQPQHF. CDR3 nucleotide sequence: TGTGCCAGCAGCAAAGGGGAACAGCCCCAGCATTTT.